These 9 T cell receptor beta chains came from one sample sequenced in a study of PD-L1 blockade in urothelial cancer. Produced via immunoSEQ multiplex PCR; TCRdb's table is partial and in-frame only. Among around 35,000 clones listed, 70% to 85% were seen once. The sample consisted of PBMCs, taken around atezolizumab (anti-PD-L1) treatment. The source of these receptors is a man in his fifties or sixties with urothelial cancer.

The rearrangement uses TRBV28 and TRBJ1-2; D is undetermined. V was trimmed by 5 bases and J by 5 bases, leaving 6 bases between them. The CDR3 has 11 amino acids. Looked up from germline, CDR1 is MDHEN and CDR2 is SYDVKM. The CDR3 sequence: CASSGRYGYTF. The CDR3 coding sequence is TGTGCCAGCAGTGGGAGGTATGGCTACACCTTC.

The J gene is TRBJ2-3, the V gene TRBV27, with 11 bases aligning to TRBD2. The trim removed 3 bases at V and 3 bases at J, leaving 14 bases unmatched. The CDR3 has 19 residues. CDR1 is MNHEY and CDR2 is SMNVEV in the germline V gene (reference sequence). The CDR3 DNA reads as TGTGCCAGCAGTTTCTCCCCCTCTTCTAGCGGGGGGATGACAGATACGCAGTATTTT. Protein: CASSFSPSSSGGMTDTQYF.

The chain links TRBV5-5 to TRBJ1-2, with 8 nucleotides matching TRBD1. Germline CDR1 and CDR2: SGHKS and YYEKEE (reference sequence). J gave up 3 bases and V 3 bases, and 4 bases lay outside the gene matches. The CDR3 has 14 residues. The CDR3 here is CASSYAGGDYGYTF. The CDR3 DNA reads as TGTGCCAGCAGCTATGCAGGGGGCGACTATGGCTACACCTTC.

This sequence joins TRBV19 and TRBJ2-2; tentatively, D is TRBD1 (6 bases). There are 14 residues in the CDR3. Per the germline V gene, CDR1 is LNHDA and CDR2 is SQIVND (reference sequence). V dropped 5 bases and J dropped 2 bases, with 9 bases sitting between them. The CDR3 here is CASSWGLNTGELFF. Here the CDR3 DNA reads TGTGCCAGTAGTTGGGGGCTAAACACCGGGGAGCTGTTTTTT.

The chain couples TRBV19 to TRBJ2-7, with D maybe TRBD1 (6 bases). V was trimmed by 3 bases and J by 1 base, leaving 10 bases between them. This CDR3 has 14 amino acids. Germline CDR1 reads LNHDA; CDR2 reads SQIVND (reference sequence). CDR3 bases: TGTGCCAGTAGTATGGGGGCAGGGTCCTACGAGCAGTACTTC. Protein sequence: CASSMGAGSYEQYF.

As DNA, the CDR3 is TGTGCCACCAGCAGGGGACAGGGTATCGGCGATCAGCCCCAGCATTTT. Translated, it gives CATSRGQGIGDQPQHF. The chain joins TRBV15 to TRBJ1-5; TRBD1 matches at 9 bases. The CDR3 sequence is 16 residues long. Germline CDR1 and CDR2: LNHNV and YYDKDF (reference sequence). The V and J ends lost 3 bases and 5 bases, in that order; junction bases with no gene match: 8.

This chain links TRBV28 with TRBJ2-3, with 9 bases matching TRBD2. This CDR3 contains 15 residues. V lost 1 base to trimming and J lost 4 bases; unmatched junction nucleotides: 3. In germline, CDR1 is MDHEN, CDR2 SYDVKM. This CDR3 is CASSLSSGVADTQYF. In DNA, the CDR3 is TGTGCCAGCAGTTTATCTAGCGGGGTAGCAGATACGCAGTATTTT.

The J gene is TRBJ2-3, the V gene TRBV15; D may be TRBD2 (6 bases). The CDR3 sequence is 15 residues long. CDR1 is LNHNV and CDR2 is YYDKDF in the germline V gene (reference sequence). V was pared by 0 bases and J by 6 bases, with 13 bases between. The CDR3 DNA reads TGTGCCACCAGCAGAGAAGCACTAGCAGGTGATACGCAGTATTTT. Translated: CATSREALAGDTQYF.

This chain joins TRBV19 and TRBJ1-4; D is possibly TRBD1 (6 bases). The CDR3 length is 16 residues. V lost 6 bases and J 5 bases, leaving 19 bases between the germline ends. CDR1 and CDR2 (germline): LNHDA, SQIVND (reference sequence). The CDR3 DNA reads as TGTGCCAGTAGCCGCCGAACCGGGACAAGAAATGAAAAACTGTTTTTT. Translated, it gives CASSRRTGTRNEKLFF.